Sequencing of this T cell receptor beta chain was carried out in a study of early T cells in non-severe SARS-CoV-2 infection. General observations from the study: The matching step, a VDJdb search, favored anti-spike CD8 responses and missed private and CD4 specificities.

Looked up from germline, CDR1 is MNHEY and CDR2 is SVGAGI. This CDR3 spans 14 amino acids. Unique molecular identifiers tagged individual cDNA molecules. TCRdb passed the 5' RACE reads through MiXCR, listing each CDR3 protein once. The data show roughly 80,000 distinct CDR3 sequences, about 14% seen once. Concerning this clonotype: Its specificity is unknown. A single base separates this from a much larger clone, so it may be a read error.

This chain joins TRBV6-5 and TRBJ1-5; 7 positions agree with TRBD1. The clonotype originates from an adult who was a healthcare worker with PCR-confirmed SARS-CoV-2 infection or an uninfected control (not recorded which). The sample taken for sequencing was whole blood. CDR3 nucleotide sequence: TGTGCCAGCAGTTTGGGCAGGGGGAATCGGCCCCAGCATTTT. Protein sequence: CASSLGRGNRPQHF.